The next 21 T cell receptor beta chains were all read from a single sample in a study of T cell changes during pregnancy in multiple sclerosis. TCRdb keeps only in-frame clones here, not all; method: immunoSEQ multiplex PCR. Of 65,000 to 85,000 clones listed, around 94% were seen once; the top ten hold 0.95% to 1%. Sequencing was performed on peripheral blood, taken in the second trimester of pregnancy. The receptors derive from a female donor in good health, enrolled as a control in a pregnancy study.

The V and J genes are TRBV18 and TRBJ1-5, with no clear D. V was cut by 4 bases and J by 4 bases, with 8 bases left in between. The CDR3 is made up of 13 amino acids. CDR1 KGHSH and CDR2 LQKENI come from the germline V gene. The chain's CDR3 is CASSQGVNQPQHF. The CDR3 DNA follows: TGTGCCAGCTCACAGGGAGTAAATCAGCCCCAGCATTTT.

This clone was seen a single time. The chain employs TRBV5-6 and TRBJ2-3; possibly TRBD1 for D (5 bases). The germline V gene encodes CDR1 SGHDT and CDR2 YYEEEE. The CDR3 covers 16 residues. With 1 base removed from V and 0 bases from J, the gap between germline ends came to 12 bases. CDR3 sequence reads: CASSLPKGPSTDTQYF. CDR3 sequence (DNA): TGTGCCAGCAGCTTGCCTAAGGGGCCGAGCACAGATACGCAGTATTTT.

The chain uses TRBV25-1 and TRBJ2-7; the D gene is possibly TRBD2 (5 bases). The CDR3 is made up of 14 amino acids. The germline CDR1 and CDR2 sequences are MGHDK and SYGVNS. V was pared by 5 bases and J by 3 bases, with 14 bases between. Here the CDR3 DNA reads TGTGCCAGCAGTCCCCGGGGTAGGGACTACGAGCAGTACTTC. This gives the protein CASSPRGRDYEQYF.

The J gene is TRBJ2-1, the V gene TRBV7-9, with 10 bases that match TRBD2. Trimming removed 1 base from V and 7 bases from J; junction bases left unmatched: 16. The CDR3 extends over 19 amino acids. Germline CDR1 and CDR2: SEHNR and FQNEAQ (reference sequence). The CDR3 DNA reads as TGTGCCAGCAGCTTAGGGAGAAGTCTAGCGGGAGTCGGTGAGAATGAGCAGTTCTTC. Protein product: CASSLGRSLAGVGENEQFF.

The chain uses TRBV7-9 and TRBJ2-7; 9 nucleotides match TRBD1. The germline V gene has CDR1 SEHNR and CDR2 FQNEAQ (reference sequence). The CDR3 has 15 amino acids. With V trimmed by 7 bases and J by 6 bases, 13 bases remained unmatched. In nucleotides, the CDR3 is TGTGCCAGCATCGCCGGGACAGGGAGTCTTGGCGAGCAGTACTTC. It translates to CASIAGTGSLGEQYF.

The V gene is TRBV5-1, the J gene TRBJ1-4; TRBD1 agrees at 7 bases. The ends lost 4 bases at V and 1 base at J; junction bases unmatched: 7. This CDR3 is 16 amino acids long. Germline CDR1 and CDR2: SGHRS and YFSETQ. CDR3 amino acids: CASSVTYRGTNEKLFF. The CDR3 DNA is TGCGCCAGCAGCGTAACCTACAGGGGAACTAATGAAAAACTGTTTTTT. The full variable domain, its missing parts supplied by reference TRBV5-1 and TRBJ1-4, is KAGVTQTPRYLIKTRGQQVTLSCSPISGHRSVSWYQQTPGQGLQFLFEYFSETQRNKGNFPGRFSGRQFSNSRSEMNVSTLELGDSALYLCASSVTYRGTNEKLFFGSGTQLSVL.

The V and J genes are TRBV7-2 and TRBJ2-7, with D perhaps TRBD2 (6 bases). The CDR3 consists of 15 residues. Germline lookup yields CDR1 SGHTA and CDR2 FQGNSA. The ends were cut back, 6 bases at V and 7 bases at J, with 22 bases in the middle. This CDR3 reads CASRSQGLSPGEQYF. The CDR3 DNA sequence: TGTGCCAGCAGGTCGCAGGGACTTTCCCCGGGGGAGCAGTACTTC.

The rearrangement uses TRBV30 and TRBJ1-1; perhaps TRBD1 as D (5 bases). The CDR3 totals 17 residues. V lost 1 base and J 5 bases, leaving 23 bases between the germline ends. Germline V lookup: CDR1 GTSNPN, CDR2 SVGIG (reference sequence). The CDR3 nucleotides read TGTGCCTGGAGTGGACCGGGACGGGGACTTAGGGGAACTGAAGCTTTCTTT. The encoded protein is CAWSGPGRGLRGTEAFF.

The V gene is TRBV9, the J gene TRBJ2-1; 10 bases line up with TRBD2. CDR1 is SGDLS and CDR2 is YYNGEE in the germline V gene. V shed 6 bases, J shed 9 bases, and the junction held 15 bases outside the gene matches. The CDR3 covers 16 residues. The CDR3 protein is CASTPTSSGSFAEQFF. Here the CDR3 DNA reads TGTGCCAGCACGCCGACATCTAGCGGGAGTTTCGCTGAGCAGTTCTTC.

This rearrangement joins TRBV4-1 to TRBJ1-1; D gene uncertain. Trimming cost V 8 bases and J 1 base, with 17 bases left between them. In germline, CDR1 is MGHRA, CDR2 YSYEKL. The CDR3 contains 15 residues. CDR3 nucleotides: TGCGCCAGCCGTGCCCCCACTGCATCGAACACTGAAGCTTTCTTT. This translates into CASRAPTASNTEAFF.

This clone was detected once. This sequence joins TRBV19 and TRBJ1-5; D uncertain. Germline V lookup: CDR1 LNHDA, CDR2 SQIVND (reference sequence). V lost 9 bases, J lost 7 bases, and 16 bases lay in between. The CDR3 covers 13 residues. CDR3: CASSGAIAQPQHF. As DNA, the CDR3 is TGTGCCAGCTCCGGCGCGATAGCCCAGCCCCAGCATTTT.

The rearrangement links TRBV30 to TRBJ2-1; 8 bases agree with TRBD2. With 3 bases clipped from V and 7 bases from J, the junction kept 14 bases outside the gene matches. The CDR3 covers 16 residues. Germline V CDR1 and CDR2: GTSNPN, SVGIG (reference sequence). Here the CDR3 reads CAWRGRREVQFNEQFF. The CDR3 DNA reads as TGTGCCTGGAGGGGGAGGCGGGAGGTTCAGTTTAATGAGCAGTTCTTC. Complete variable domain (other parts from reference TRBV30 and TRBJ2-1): SQTIHQWPATLVQPVGSPLSLECTVEGTSNPNLYWYRQAAGRGLQLLFYSVGIGQISSEVPQNLSASRPQDRQFILSSKKLLLSDSGFYLCAWRGRREVQFNEQFFGPGTRLTVL.

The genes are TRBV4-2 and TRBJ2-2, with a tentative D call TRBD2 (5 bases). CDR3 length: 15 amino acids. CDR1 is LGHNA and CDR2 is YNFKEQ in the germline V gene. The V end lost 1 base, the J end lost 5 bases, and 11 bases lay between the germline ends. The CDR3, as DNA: TGTGCCAGCAGCCAAGCGGGGTCACGGACCGGGGAGCTGTTTTTT. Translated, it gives CASSQAGSRTGELFF.

As DNA, the CDR3 is TGTGCCAGTAGTATGTTAACAGACTATAGCAATCAGCCCCAGCATTTT. As protein: CASSMLTDYSNQPQHF. The J gene is TRBJ1-5, the V gene TRBV19, with D unclear. V was trimmed by 3 bases and J by 0 bases, leaving 12 bases between them. The CDR3 spans 16 residues. Germline V gives CDR1 LNHDA, CDR2 SQIVND (reference sequence).

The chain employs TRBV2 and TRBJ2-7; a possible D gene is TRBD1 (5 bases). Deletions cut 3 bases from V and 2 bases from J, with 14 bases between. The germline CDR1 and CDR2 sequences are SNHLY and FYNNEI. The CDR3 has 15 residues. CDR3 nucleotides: TGTGCCAGCAGTGAGGGTTGGGCAGGGACCTACGAGCAGTACTTC. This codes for CASSEGWAGTYEQYF.

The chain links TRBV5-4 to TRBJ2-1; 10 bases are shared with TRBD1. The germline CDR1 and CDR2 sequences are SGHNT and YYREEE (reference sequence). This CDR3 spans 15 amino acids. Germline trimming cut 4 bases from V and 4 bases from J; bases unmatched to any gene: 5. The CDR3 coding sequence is TGTGCCAGCAGCCAGGGACAGGGGAATTACAATGAGCAGTTCTTC. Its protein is CASSQGQGNYNEQFF.

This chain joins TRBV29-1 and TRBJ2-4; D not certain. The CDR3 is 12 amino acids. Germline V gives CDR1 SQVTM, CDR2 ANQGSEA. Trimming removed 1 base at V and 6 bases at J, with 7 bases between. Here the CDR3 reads CSVEVAPNIQYF. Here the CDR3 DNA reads TGCAGCGTTGAAGTGGCCCCAAACATTCAGTACTTC.

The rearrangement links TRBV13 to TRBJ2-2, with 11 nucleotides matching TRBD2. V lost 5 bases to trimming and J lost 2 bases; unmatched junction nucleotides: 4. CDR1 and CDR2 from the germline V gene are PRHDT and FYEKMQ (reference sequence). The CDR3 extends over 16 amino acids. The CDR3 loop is CASSETSGRNTGELFF. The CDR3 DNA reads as TGTGCCAGCAGCGAAACTAGCGGGAGAAACACCGGGGAGCTGTTTTTT.

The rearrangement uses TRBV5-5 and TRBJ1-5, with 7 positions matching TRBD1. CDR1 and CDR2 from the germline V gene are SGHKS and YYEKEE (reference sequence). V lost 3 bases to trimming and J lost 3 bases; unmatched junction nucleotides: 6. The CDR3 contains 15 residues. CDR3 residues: CASSSRDSYNQPQHF. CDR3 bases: TGTGCCAGCAGCTCCCGGGACAGTTACAATCAGCCCCAGCATTTT.

The CDR3, as DNA: TGTGCCAGCAGCGCCCGACTTGGAGGAGATACGCAGTATTTT. Amino acids: CASSARLGGDTQYF. The chain joins TRBV9 to TRBJ2-3; tentative D call: TRBD2 (5 bases). This CDR3 is 14 amino acids long. Trimming removed 3 bases from V and 5 bases from J, with 13 bases in between. Germline V gene data show CDR1 as SGDLS and CDR2 as YYNGEE.

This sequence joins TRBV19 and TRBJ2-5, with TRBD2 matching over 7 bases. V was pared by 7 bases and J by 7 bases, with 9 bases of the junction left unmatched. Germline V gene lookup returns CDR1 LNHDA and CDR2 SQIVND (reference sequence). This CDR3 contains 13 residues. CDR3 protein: CASKGREYGTQYF. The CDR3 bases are TGTGCCAGTAAAGGGCGGGAGTACGGGACCCAGTACTTC.